Listed here are 23 T cell receptor beta chains from one sample, sequenced in a study of T cell repertoires in ileal Crohn's disease. Method: immunoSEQ multiplex PCR; TCRdb's copy keeps in-frame clones and lacks some. The sample includes 15,000 to 20,000 clones, about 66% seen only once; the top ten take 5% to 5.5%. The sequenced material came from ileal tissue. The receptors stem from an adult with Crohn's disease.

V is TRBV28 and J is TRBJ1-1; D ambiguous. The CDR3 has 14 amino acids. V lost 2 bases to trimming and J lost 6 bases, with 13 bases between them. Germline V CDR1 and CDR2: MDHEN, SYDVKM. The DNA of the CDR3 is TGTGCCAGCAGTTTAGGAGGGTTCAGGTCTGAAGCTTTCTTT. Protein product: CASSLGGFRSEAFF.

This chain joins TRBV28 and TRBJ2-3; D perhaps matches TRBD2 (6 bases). Per the germline V gene, CDR1 is MDHEN and CDR2 is SYDVKM. With 3 bases removed from V and 2 bases from J, the gap between germline ends came to 15 bases. This CDR3 is built from 16 residues. CDR3 nucleotide sequence: TGTGCCAGCAGTTTCCGCCTAGCGCCTACCACAGATACGCAGTATTTT. Protein sequence: CASSFRLAPTTDTQYF. The full variable domain, completed using reference TRBV28 and TRBJ2-3, is DVKVTQSSRYLVKRTGEKVFLECVQDMDHENMFWYRQDPGLGLRLIYFSYDVKMKEKGDIPEGYSVSREKKERFSLILESASTNQTSMYLCASSFRLAPTTDTQYFGPGTRLTVL.

The chain recombines TRBV19 with TRBJ2-6, with 7 bases identical to TRBD1. Germline trimming cut 1 base from V and 7 bases from J; bases unmatched to any gene: 13. The CDR3 runs 18 residues. Germline V gene data show CDR1 as LNHDA and CDR2 as SQIVND (reference sequence). This CDR3 reads CASSIVTSEGAGANVLTF. CDR3 nucleotides: TGTGCCAGTAGTATAGTTACGAGTGAGGGGGCAGGAGCCAACGTCCTGACTTTC.

The V call is TRBV7-8, the J call TRBJ2-7; TRBD1 matches 11 bases. The ends lost 3 bases at V and 0 bases at J; junction bases unmatched: 1. This CDR3 has 15 residues. CDR1 and CDR2 from the germline V gene are SGHVS and FQNEAQ. The CDR3 loop is CASSLGQGVSYEQYF. CDR3 nucleotide sequence: TGTGCCAGCAGCTTGGGACAGGGGGTCTCCTACGAGCAGTACTTC. Combining the CDR3 with reference TRBV7-8 and TRBJ2-7 gives the whole variable domain GAGVSQSPRYKVAKRGQDVALRCDPISGHVSLFWYQQALGQGPEFLTYFQNEAQLDKSGLPSDRFFAERPEGSVSTLKIQRTQQEDSAVYLCASSLGQGVSYEQYFGPGTRLTVT.

This clone was picked up a small number of times. The V gene is TRBV9, the J gene TRBJ1-3; D is uncertain. V was clipped by 3 bases and J by 5 bases, with 3 bases between them. The CDR3 length is 11 residues. The V gene's germline CDR1 is SGDLS and CDR2 YYNGEE. CDR3 residues: CASSDRNTIYF. As DNA, the CDR3 is TGTGCCAGCAGCGACAGAAACACCATATATTTT.

The chain joins TRBV5-4 to TRBJ2-3; TRBD1 is a possible D gene (5 bases). The CDR3 is 16 residues long. The V gene's germline CDR1 is SGHNT and CDR2 YYREEE (reference sequence). V lost 0 bases and J lost 1, with 12 bases in between. The CDR3 sequence is CASSLELQDGTDTQYF. DNA of the CDR3: TGTGCCAGCAGCTTGGAGCTACAGGACGGCACAGATACGCAGTATTTT.

CDR3 sequence reads: CASSLASGDIEQFF. Written as DNA, the CDR3 is TGCGCCAGCAGCCTTGCTAGCGGGGACATTGAGCAGTTCTTC. The chain links TRBV4-1 to TRBJ2-1; 9 positions agree with TRBD2. This CDR3 is 14 amino acids long. Per the germline V gene, CDR1 is MGHRA and CDR2 is YSYEKL. J gave up 9 bases and V 4 bases, and 7 bases lay outside the gene matches.

The chain is built from TRBV27 and TRBJ2-5; D unclear. Germline values: CDR1 MNHEY, CDR2 SMNVEV (reference sequence). This CDR3 has 13 residues. V lost 6 bases and J 0 bases, leaving 8 bases between the germline ends. In DNA, the CDR3 is TGTGCCAGCAGAGCTCAGGACCAAGAGACCCAGTACTTC. Translation gives CASRAQDQETQYF.

V is TRBV25-1 and J is TRBJ2-1; 12 bases match TRBD2. The trim removed 4 bases at V and 4 bases at J, leaving 5 bases unmatched. The germline gives CDR1 MGHDK, CDR2 SYGVNS. This CDR3 contains 16 residues. The CDR3 DNA reads as TGTGCCAGCAGTGCCGGGACTAGCGGGCCGTACAATGAGCAGTTCTTC. Protein: CASSAGTSGPYNEQFF.

The chain carries TRBV27 and TRBJ1-1, with 9 bases fitting TRBD1. Germline trimming cut 4 bases from V and 5 bases from J; bases unmatched to any gene: 8. This CDR3 contains 15 residues. Germline CDR1 and CDR2: MNHEY and SMNVEV (reference sequence). The CDR3 region is CASSYRGQGITEAFF. The CDR3 DNA reads TGTGCCAGCAGTTACAGGGGGCAAGGGATAACTGAAGCTTTCTTT.

This sequence joins TRBV29-1 and TRBJ2-7; D is possibly TRBD1 (6 bases). The V gene lost 7 bases and the J gene lost 3 bases, with 10 bases spanning the gap. CDR3 size: 11 residues. Per the germline V gene, CDR1 is SQVTM and CDR2 is ANQGSEA. The CDR3 spells CSGQGYYEQYF. The CDR3 DNA follows: TGCAGCGGGCAGGGGTACTACGAGCAGTACTTC.

This chain uses TRBV6-5 with TRBJ1-5, with D perhaps matching TRBD1 (6 bases). With 6 bases removed from V and 4 bases from J, the gap between germline ends came to 13 bases. CDR3 length: 14 amino acids. Germline assignment: CDR1 MNHEY and CDR2 SVGAGI. The CDR3 DNA is TGTGCCAGCAGGTCCGGGACAAAGAATCAGCCCCAGCATTTT. Translation: CASRSGTKNQPQHF.

The chain carries TRBV28 and TRBJ1-2; D is ambiguous. V lost 4 bases to trimming and J lost 4 bases, with 16 bases between them. The V gene's germline CDR1 is MDHEN and CDR2 SYDVKM. The CDR3 is made up of 15 amino acids. DNA for the CDR3: TGTGCCAGCAGTTCAGATTCGGGAGTCTTCTATGGCTACACCTTC. Protein product: CASSSDSGVFYGYTF.

The genes are TRBV6-6 and TRBJ1-1, with D possibly matching TRBD1 (5 bases). CDR3 size: 15 residues. Germline V gives CDR1 MNHNY, CDR2 SVGAGI (reference sequence). Trimming cost V 6 bases and J 6 bases, with 20 bases left between them. CDR3 residues: CASSPLTGGRAEAFF. CDR3 bases: TGTGCCAGCAGCCCCCTAACAGGAGGGCGAGCTGAAGCTTTCTTT.

The rearrangement uses TRBV6-5 and TRBJ1-1; 8 bases align to TRBD1. The junction had 6 bases not matched to a gene; V was cut back by 2 bases and J by 7 bases. There are 14 residues in the CDR3. Germline V gene sequence: CDR1 MNHEY, CDR2 SVGAGI. The CDR3 sequence: CASSYVRGRSEAFF. CDR3 DNA sequence: TGTGCCAGCAGTTACGTCAGGGGGCGAAGTGAAGCTTTCTTT.

The V and J genes are TRBV5-1 and TRBJ2-5; a possible D gene is TRBD2 (6 bases). Trimming pared 0 bases from V and 5 bases from J, leaving 11 bases between. The CDR3 runs 14 residues. Germline CDR1 and CDR2: SGHRS and YFSETQ. The CDR3 here is CASSLGGTAETQYF. The CDR3 nucleotides are TGCGCCAGCAGCTTGGGGGGGACTGCGGAGACCCAGTACTTC.

The rearrangement joins TRBV11-2 to TRBJ2-3, with D uncertain. There are 16 residues in the CDR3. The germline CDR1 and CDR2 sequences are SGHAT and FQNNGV. The ends were cut back, 4 bases at V and 1 base at J, with 15 bases in the middle. The CDR3 DNA is TGTGCCAGCAGCTACCTACTTGAGACTCGCACAGATACGCAGTATTTT. Its translation is CASSYLLETRTDTQYF.

The V call is TRBV27, the J call TRBJ2-7; the D gene is possibly TRBD1 (5 bases). The germline CDR1 and CDR2 sequences are MNHEY and SMNVEV (reference sequence). Trimming took 2 bases from V and 9 from J, leaving 14 bases between them. This CDR3 is built from 13 residues. The chain's CDR3 is CASSLAGNLGQYF. The CDR3 bases are TGTGCCAGCAGTTTAGCAGGGAATTTGGGGCAGTACTTC.

This clone was found a few times. This rearrangement joins TRBV6-1 to TRBJ2-1; 10 bases align to TRBD2. Unmatched junction bases numbered 5, after V lost 6 bases and J lost 3 bases. The CDR3 loop spans 15 amino acids. Germline assignment: CDR1 MNHNS and CDR2 SASEGT. The CDR3 nucleotides read TGTGCCAGCAGCGGGACTAGCGAATACTACAATGAGCAGTTCTTC. Its translation is CASSGTSEYYNEQFF.

The rearrangement links TRBV30 to TRBJ2-1, with 8 bases lining up with TRBD2. The V segment lost 8 bases and the J segment 4 bases; nucleotides outside the gene matches: 10. Germline V gene sequence: CDR1 GTSNPN, CDR2 SVGIG (reference sequence). This CDR3 spans 14 amino acids. CDR3 nucleotides: TGTGCCCATAGTCGGGGGGGCCTGTACAATGAGCAGTTCTTC. Protein sequence: CAHSRGGLYNEQFF.

The chain is built from TRBV5-1 and TRBJ1-3; D possibly corresponds to TRBD1 (5 bases). V lost 7 bases and J 0 bases, leaving 14 bases between the germline ends. CDR1 and CDR2 from the germline V gene are SGHRS and YFSETQ. The CDR3 covers 15 residues. The CDR3 loop is CASFGGGTSGNTIYF. The CDR3 nucleotides are TGCGCCAGCTTCGGCGGGGGAACCTCTGGAAACACCATATATTTT.

This clone is categorized as large. CDR3: CASSKDKMNTEAFF. The CDR3 DNA reads as TGTGCCAGCAGCAAAGACAAAATGAACACTGAAGCTTTCTTT. V gene TRBV21-1 combines with J gene TRBJ1-1; the table calls TRBD1, which could not be checked here. TRBV21-1 is a documented pseudogene. The CDR3 extends over 14 amino acids.

The J gene is TRBJ1-3, the V gene TRBV7-9, with TRBD1 matching 7 bases. Germline V CDR1 and CDR2: SEHNR, FQNEAQ (reference sequence). The CDR3 length is 15 residues. V shed 6 bases and J 0 bases; nucleotides not matched to a gene: 5. DNA for the CDR3: TGTGCCAGCAGGCCACAGGGGACCTCTGGAAACACCATATATTTT. This codes for CASRPQGTSGNTIYF.